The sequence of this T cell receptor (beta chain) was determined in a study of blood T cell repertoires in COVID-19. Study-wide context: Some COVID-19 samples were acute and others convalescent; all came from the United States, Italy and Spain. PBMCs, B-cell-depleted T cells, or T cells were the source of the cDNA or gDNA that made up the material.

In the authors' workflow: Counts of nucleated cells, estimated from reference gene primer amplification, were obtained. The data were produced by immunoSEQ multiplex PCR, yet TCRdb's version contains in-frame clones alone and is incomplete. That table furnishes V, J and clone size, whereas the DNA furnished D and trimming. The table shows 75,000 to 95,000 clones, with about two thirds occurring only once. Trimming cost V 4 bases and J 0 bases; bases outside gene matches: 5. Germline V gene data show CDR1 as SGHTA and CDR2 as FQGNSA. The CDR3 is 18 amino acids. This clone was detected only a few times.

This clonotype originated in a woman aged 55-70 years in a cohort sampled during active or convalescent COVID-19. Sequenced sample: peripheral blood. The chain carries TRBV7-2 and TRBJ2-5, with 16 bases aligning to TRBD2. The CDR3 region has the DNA TGTGCCAGCAGCTGGCCGGGACTAGCGGGGGGGTACCAAGAGACCCAGTACTTC. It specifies CASSWPGLAGGYQETQYF. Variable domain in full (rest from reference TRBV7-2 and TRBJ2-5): GAGVSQSPSNKVTEKGKDVELRCDPISGHTALYWYRQSLGQGLEFLIYFQGNSAPDKSGLPSDRFSAERTGGSVSTLTIQRTQQEDSAVYLCASSWPGLAGGYQETQYFGPGTRLLVL.